This TCR beta chain was profiled in a study of Graves' ophthalmopathy and Graves' hyperthyroidism. This clonotype was observed many times. From RNA, the CDR3 regions of TCR beta chains were amplified and sequenced. First-round RT-PCR with HTBI primers preceded a second-round multiplex PCR. TCRdb used MiXCR to reprocess the multiplex PCR reads, holding one entry per CDR3 protein. This table holds over 450,000 distinct CDR3 sequences, approximately 15% found once. The CDR3 runs to 15 residues. Trimming left V 1 base short and J 8 bases short, with 17 bases between. Germline lookup yields CDR1 SGHDN and CDR2 FVKESK.

V gene TRBV14 combines with J gene TRBJ1-1, with D tentatively TRBD1 (5 bases). The clonotype originates from a woman aged 25 to 39 with Graves' ophthalmopathy. The material sequenced was blood. The CDR3 DNA reads as TGTGCCAGCAGCCAAGGGGAGGGCAGGGCAAAAGAAGCTTTCTTT. This encodes CASSQGEGRAKEAFF.